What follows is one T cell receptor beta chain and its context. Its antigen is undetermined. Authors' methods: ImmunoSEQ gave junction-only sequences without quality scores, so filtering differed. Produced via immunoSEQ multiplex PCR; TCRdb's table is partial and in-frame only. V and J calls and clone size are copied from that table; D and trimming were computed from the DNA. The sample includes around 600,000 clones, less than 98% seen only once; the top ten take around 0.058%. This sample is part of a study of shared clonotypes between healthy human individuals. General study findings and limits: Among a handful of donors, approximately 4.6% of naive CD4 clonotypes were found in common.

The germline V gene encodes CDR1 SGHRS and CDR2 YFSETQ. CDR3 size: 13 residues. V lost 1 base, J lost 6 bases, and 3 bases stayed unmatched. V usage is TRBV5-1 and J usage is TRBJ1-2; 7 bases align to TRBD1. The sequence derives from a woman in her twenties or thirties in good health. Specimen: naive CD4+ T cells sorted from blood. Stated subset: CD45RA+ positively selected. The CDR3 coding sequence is TGCGCCAGCAGCTTGCGACAGGGAAATGGCTACACCTTC. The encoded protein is CASSLRQGNGYTF.